Listed here are 30 T cell receptor beta chains from one sample, sequenced in a study of T cells in Graves' hyperthyroidism and ophthalmopathy. It was RNA transcripts that yielded the amplified TCR beta CDR3 regions. RT-PCR in the first round (using the HTBI primer set) targeted the TCR CDR3. TCRdb re-called the multiplex PCR reads through MiXCR, storing one row per CDR3 protein. The data show hundreds of thousands of distinct CDR3 sequences, approximately 14% seen once. The sequenced sample was blood. Receptors originate from a man between 18 and 35 years old with Graves' ophthalmopathy.

This clonotype was observed at least ten times. J is TRBJ2-5 and V is TRBV20-1, with D tentatively TRBD1 or TRBD2 (7 bases each). Germline CDR1 and CDR2: DFQATT and SNEGSKA (reference sequence). Trimming pared 0 bases from V and 5 bases from J, leaving 25 bases between. This CDR3 has 18 amino acids. This CDR3 reads CSARDQGGGEGPSETQYF. The CDR3 nucleotides read TGCAGTGCTAGAGATCAGGGGGGCGGGGAGGGGCCCTCGGAGACCCAGTACTTC.

This clonotype was detected many times. The chain carries TRBV20-1 and TRBJ2-4; 11 bases are a match to TRBD2. Germline CDR1 and CDR2: DFQATT and SNEGSKA (reference sequence). With V trimmed by 0 bases and J by 9 bases, 4 bases remained unmatched. The CDR3 sequence is 14 residues long. This chain's CDR3 is CSARDGLAGGIQYF. CDR3 coding DNA: TGCAGTGCTAGAGATGGGCTAGCGGGAGGCATTCAGTACTTC.

This clonotype was observed many times. The chain is built from TRBV20-1 and TRBJ2-1, with TRBD2 matching 8 bases. V trimming: 6 bases; J trimming: 7 bases; junction bases outside the gene matches: 17. The germline gives CDR1 DFQATT, CDR2 SNEGSKA (reference sequence). The CDR3 totals 16 residues. CDR3 sequence: CSAPGVGAGGKNEQFF. DNA of the CDR3: TGCAGTGCCCCGGGGGTCGGGGCGGGAGGAAAAAATGAGCAGTTCTTC.

This chain links TRBV19 with TRBJ2-7; 8 bases fit TRBD2. Per the germline V gene, CDR1 is LNHDA and CDR2 is SQIVND (reference sequence). The length of the CDR3 is 15 residues. The trim removed 3 bases at V and 2 bases at J, leaving 6 bases unmatched. The CDR3 DNA reads TGTGCCAGTAGTATCAAGCGGGAGATACCCTACGAGCAGTACTTC. Residues: CASSIKREIPYEQYF.

At least ten counts were recorded for this clonotype. The chain carries TRBV7-9 and TRBJ2-2; D remains ambiguous. Trimming stripped 2 bases from V and 5 bases from J, with 6 bases between. Germline-derived CDR1 and CDR2 are SEHNR and FQNEAQ (reference sequence). This CDR3 has 13 amino acids. The CDR3 here is CASSLPDTGELFF. CDR3 nucleotide sequence: TGTGCCAGCAGCTTACCAGATACCGGGGAGCTGTTTTTT. Drawing the rest from reference TRBV7-9 and TRBJ2-2, the complete variable domain is DTGVSQNPRHKITKRGQNVTFRCDPISEHNRLYWYRQTLGQGPEFLTYFQNEAQLEKSRLLSDRFSAERPKGSFSTLEIQRTEQGDSAMYLCASSLPDTGELFFGEGSRLTVL.

The table lists this clonotype with a few counts. This sequence joins TRBV5-1 and TRBJ2-5, with 7 bases fitting TRBD1. The CDR3 has 16 amino acids. V gave up 0 bases and J gave up 4 bases; unmatched junction bases: 9. Germline lookup yields CDR1 SGHRS and CDR2 YFSETQ. CDR3 loop: CASSLGQGGSGETQYF. The CDR3 DNA sequence: TGCGCCAGCAGCTTGGGACAGGGCGGCTCAGGAGAGACCCAGTACTTC. Combining the CDR3 with reference TRBV5-1 and TRBJ2-5 gives the whole variable domain KAGVTQTPRYLIKTRGQQVTLSCSPISGHRSVSWYQQTPGQGLQFLFEYFSETQRNKGNFPGRFSGRQFSNSRSEMNVSTLELGDSALYLCASSLGQGGSGETQYFGPGTRLLVL.

This clonotype was detected ten times or more. J is TRBJ2-7 and V is TRBV11-2; 8 nucleotides match TRBD1. Germline V CDR1 and CDR2: SGHAT, FQNNGV. J gave up 2 bases and V 5 bases, and 14 bases lay outside the gene matches. The CDR3 runs 17 residues. In nucleotides, the CDR3 is TGTGCCAGCAGCATCCAGGGGGCGCGGATAAACCCCTACGAGCAGTACTTC. This sequence encodes CASSIQGARINPYEQYF.

This clonotype was counted many times. The genes are TRBV7-6 and TRBJ1-1, with D perhaps matching TRBD1 (6 bases). This CDR3 spans 14 amino acids. Germline V gene sequence: CDR1 SGHVS, CDR2 FNYEAQ. V was cut by 5 bases and J by 7 bases, with 17 bases left in between. The CDR3 loop reads CASSPTTGQFEAFF. CDR3 bases: TGTGCCAGCAGCCCAACAACAGGGCAATTTGAAGCTTTCTTT.

This clonotype was counted at least ten times. This rearrangement joins TRBV11-2 to TRBJ2-1; D may be TRBD1 (6 bases). Germline V gene data show CDR1 as SGHAT and CDR2 as FQNNGV. CDR3 length: 16 residues. Trimming took 6 bases from V and 4 from J, leaving 19 bases between them. CDR3 in DNA: TGTGCCAGCAGGACACAAAGGGGCAGGGGATACAATGAGCAGTTCTTC. Encoded protein: CASRTQRGRGYNEQFF.

The V gene is TRBV5-1, the J gene TRBJ2-1; 10 nucleotides align to TRBD2. Per germline, CDR1 SGHRS and CDR2 YFSETQ. The CDR3 loop spans 15 amino acids. V lost 4 bases and J lost 12; bases outside the gene matches: 13. The DNA for the CDR3 is TGCGCCAGCAGCCAGGGGGCTAGCGGGAGCAGTGGGCAGTTCTTC. Its translation is CASSQGASGSSGQFF. Full variable domain (missing parts from reference TRBV5-1 and TRBJ2-1): KAGVTQTPRYLIKTRGQQVTLSCSPISGHRSVSWYQQTPGQGLQFLFEYFSETQRNKGNFPGRFSGRQFSNSRSEMNVSTLELGDSALYLCASSQGASGSSGQFFGPGTRLTVL.

This clonotype was seen many times. In DNA form, the CDR3 reads TGTGCCAGCAGTGATGTGGGTTTTTATGGCTACACCTTC. It codes for CASSDVGFYGYTF. J is TRBJ1-2 and V is TRBV2; no firm D call. Germline values: CDR1 SNHLY, CDR2 FYNNEI. This CDR3 contains 13 residues. Trimming shortened V by 3 bases and J by 5 bases, and 10 bases separated the two germline ends. Filled out from reference TRBV2 and TRBJ1-2, the complete variable domain reads EPEVTQTPSHQVTQMGQEVILRCVPISNHLYFYWYRQILGQKVEFLVSFYNNEISEKSEIFDDQFSVERPDGSNFTLKIRSTKLEDSAMYFCASSDVGFYGYTFGSGTRLTVV.

This clonotype was seen many times. CDR3 region: CASRRGGRQETQYF. The CDR3 DNA sequence: TGTGCCAGCAGACGGGGAGGGCGCCAAGAGACCCAGTACTTC. The V gene is TRBV7-8, the J gene TRBJ2-5; 7 bases match TRBD2. The CDR3 covers 14 residues. Looked up from germline, CDR1 is SGHVS and CDR2 is FQNEAQ. The V gene end was trimmed by 6 bases and the J gene end by 1 base; junction bases not matched to a gene: 5.

This clonotype was seen repeatedly, ten times or more. V gene TRBV12-3 or TRBV12-4 combines with J gene TRBJ2-2; the match to TRBD1 covers 9 bases. This CDR3 spans 15 amino acids. V lost 3 bases to trimming and J lost 4 bases; unmatched junction nucleotides: 3. The CDR3 sequence: CASSFGTGSTGELFF. The DNA for the CDR3 is TGTGCCAGCAGTTTTGGGACAGGGAGCACCGGGGAGCTGTTTTTT.

As to this clonotype: A single base separates this from a much larger clone, so it may be a read error. The rearrangement links TRBV12-3 or TRBV12-4 to TRBJ2-3; 10 bases are a match to TRBD2. The CDR3 runs to 16 residues. The V segment lost 3 bases and the J segment 3 bases; nucleotides outside the gene matches: 6. The CDR3 loop reads CASSLASGRGTDTQYF. DNA of the CDR3: TGTGCCAGCAGTTTGGCTAGCGGGAGAGGGACAGATACGCAGTATTTT.

This clonotype occurred many times. The rearrangement uses TRBV7-9 and TRBJ2-5; D remains ambiguous. CDR1 and CDR2 (germline): SEHNR, FQNEAQ (reference sequence). This CDR3 is 19 amino acids long. Trimming stripped 5 bases from V and 2 bases from J, with 27 bases between. In DNA, the CDR3 is TGTGCCAGCAGCAAACCTGGGTTTCTGGCGGAAGGCCCTCAAGAGACCCAGTACTTC. It yields the protein CASSKPGFLAEGPQETQYF.

The sample holds many counts of this clonotype. The chain employs TRBV3-1 and TRBJ2-7; 9 nucleotides line up with TRBD2. Losses at the gene ends were 1 base for V and 6 bases for J; bases not matched to a gene: 10. Looked up from germline, CDR1 is LGHDT and CDR2 is YNNKEL (reference sequence). This CDR3 is 16 amino acids long. CDR3 loop: CASSQGSVLAGLEQYF. The DNA for the CDR3 is TGTGCCAGCAGCCAAGGCTCGGTCCTAGCGGGGCTCGAGCAGTACTTC.

The chain combines TRBV19 with TRBJ1-1; perhaps TRBD1 as D (5 bases). The CDR3 runs 14 residues. Trimming cost V 5 bases and J 2 bases, with 12 bases left between them. Germline V lookup: CDR1 LNHDA, CDR2 SQIVND (reference sequence). CDR3 region: CASSPAGLNTEAFF. The CDR3 region has the DNA TGTGCCAGTAGTCCAGCGGGGCTCAACACTGAAGCTTTCTTT.

This clonotype appeared a few times. This sequence joins TRBV4-1 and TRBJ1-6; D is ambiguous. The CDR3 runs 13 residues. Trimming cost V 5 bases and J 9 bases, with 11 bases left between them. Germline CDR1 is MGHRA and CDR2 is YSYEKL. The CDR3 nucleotides are TGCGCCAGCAGCGACCCTGGCGGTTCACCCCTCCACTTT. This encodes CASSDPGGSPLHF.

This clonotype was observed a few times. The chain employs TRBV4-1 and TRBJ2-5; 9 positions agree with TRBD2. Losses at the gene ends were 3 bases for V and 4 bases for J; bases not matched to a gene: 6. The length of the CDR3 is 15 residues. Per germline, CDR1 MGHRA and CDR2 YSYEKL. Here the CDR3 reads CASSQSGGTTETQYF. The CDR3 DNA sequence: TGCGCCAGCAGCCAGAGCGGGGGGACCACAGAGACCCAGTACTTC.

This clonotype has only a few counts. The chain has TRBV6-1 and TRBJ2-2, with a possible D match to TRBD2 (5 bases). V lost 5 bases and J 0 bases, leaving 13 bases between the germline ends. The germline CDR1 and CDR2 sequences are MNHNS and SASEGT. The CDR3 consists of 16 residues. DNA for the CDR3: TGTGCCAGCAGTCCGCCCACTAGACCGAACACCGGGGAGCTGTTTTTT. Amino acids: CASSPPTRPNTGELFF.

This clonotype was observed many times. This chain connects TRBV7-8 to TRBJ1-1; D is unclear. The V end was cut by 0 bases, the J end by 3 bases, with 11 bases between. The CDR3 has 15 amino acids. Germline V gene sequence: CDR1 SGHVS, CDR2 FQNEAQ. CDR3: CASSLALDEYTEAFF. The DNA for the CDR3 is TGTGCCAGCAGCTTAGCTCTGGACGAATACACTGAAGCTTTCTTT.

This clonotype appeared many times. The V and J genes are TRBV20-1 and TRBJ2-1; 7 bases are shared with TRBD2. V was clipped by 5 bases and J by 6 bases; unmatched bases: 13. The CDR3 extends over 15 amino acids. CDR1 DFQATT and CDR2 SNEGSKA come from the germline V gene (reference sequence). CDR3 loop: CSAAEGLAVGNEQFF. The DNA of the CDR3 is TGCAGTGCTGCCGAGGGTCTAGCGGTGGGCAATGAGCAGTTCTTC.

This clonotype was observed many times. This rearrangement joins TRBV7-9 to TRBJ2-1; a possible D gene is TRBD2 (7 bases). CDR1 is SEHNR, CDR2 FQNEAQ, per germline (reference sequence). The CDR3 consists of 17 residues. V dropped 2 bases and J dropped 2 bases, with 16 bases sitting between them. This CDR3 is CASSLRDGGPTYNEQFF. In DNA, the CDR3 is TGTGCCAGCAGCTTACGCGACGGGGGGCCCACCTACAATGAGCAGTTCTTC.

This clonotype was seen a handful of times. The gene calls are TRBV7-9 and TRBJ2-7; tentative D call: TRBD1 (6 bases). The CDR3 has 13 amino acids. Trimming left V 4 bases short and J 5 bases short, with 12 bases between. Per germline, CDR1 SEHNR and CDR2 FQNEAQ (reference sequence). The CDR3 DNA follows: TGTGCCAGCAGCTCCGGGACAATCGACGAGCAGTACTTC. Translation gives CASSSGTIDEQYF.

This clonotype has more than one count but fewer than ten. The V call is TRBV3-1, the J call TRBJ2-1, with D tentatively TRBD2 (5 bases). The CDR3 runs to 18 residues. Trimming took off 4 bases at V and 0 bases at J, with 19 bases between the two ends. Germline-derived CDR1 and CDR2 are LGHDT and YNNKEL (reference sequence). CDR3 in DNA: TGTGCCAGCAGCCTAAGTCTTGCTAGCACGAGCTCCTACAATGAGCAGTTCTTC. This gives the protein CASSLSLASTSSYNEQFF.

This rearrangement joins TRBV19 to TRBJ1-5; tentatively, D is TRBD1 (5 bases). CDR1 is LNHDA and CDR2 is SQIVND in the germline V gene (reference sequence). Trimming pared 7 bases from V and 5 bases from J, leaving 12 bases between. The CDR3 extends over 13 amino acids. The CDR3: CASMGGGYQPQHF. In nucleotides, the CDR3 is TGTGCCAGTATGGGGGGGGGATATCAGCCCCAGCATTTT.

Ten or more counts support this clonotype. The V gene is TRBV12-5, the J gene TRBJ2-5, with D perhaps TRBD1 (6 bases). V dropped 5 bases and J dropped 5 bases, with 12 bases sitting between them. The CDR3 length is 13 residues. Germline V gene sequence: CDR1 LGHNT, CDR2 FRNRAP. The CDR3 is CASGPQGWETQYF. The CDR3 DNA follows: TGTGCTAGTGGTCCACAGGGTTGGGAGACCCAGTACTTC.

This clonotype was observed a few times. The chain couples TRBV5-6 to TRBJ2-2; no clear D gene. V lost 0 bases, J lost 3 bases, and 9 bases lay in between. This CDR3 comprises 15 residues. Looked up from germline, CDR1 is SGHDT and CDR2 is YYEEEE. The chain's CDR3 is CASSLVTDYTGELFF. In DNA, the CDR3 is TGTGCCAGCAGCTTGGTCACAGATTACACCGGGGAGCTGTTTTTT.

Of note for this clonotype: A clone one base away is much larger, so this may be a read error. J is TRBJ2-3 and V is TRBV11-2; 7 nucleotides match TRBD2. Germline CDR1 reads SGHAT; CDR2 reads FQNNGV. This CDR3 is 13 amino acids long. After removal of 9 bases from V and 5 bases from J, the junction contained 8 bases not matched to a gene. The CDR3 DNA is TGTGCCAGTGCTTGGGGGGGAGTAGATACGCAGTATTTT. This gives the protein CASAWGGVDTQYF.

This clonotype was recorded at least ten times. The chain links TRBV20-1 to TRBJ2-2; 14 bases fit TRBD2. Germline V gives CDR1 DFQATT, CDR2 SNEGSKA (reference sequence). This CDR3 has 16 residues. J gave up 5 bases and V 3 bases, and 5 bases lay outside the gene matches. The CDR3 DNA is TGCAGTGCTAGGAGACTAGCGGGAGGGGGGACCGGGGAGCTGTTTTTT. Translation gives CSARRLAGGGTGELFF.